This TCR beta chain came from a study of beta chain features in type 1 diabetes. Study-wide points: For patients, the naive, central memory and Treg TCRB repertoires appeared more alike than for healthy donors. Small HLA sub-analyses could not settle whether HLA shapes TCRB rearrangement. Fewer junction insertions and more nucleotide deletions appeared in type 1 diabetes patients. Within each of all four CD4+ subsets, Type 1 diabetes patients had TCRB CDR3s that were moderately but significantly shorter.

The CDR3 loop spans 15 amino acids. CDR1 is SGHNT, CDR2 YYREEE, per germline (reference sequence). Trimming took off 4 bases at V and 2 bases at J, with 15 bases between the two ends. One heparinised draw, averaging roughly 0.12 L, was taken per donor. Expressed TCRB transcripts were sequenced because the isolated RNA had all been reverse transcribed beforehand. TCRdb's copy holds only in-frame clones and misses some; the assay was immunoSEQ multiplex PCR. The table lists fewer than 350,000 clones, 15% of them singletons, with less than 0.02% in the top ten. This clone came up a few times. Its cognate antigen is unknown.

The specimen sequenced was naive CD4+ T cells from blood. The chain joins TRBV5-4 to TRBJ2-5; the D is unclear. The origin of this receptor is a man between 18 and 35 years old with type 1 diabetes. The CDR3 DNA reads TGTGCCAGCAGCCCCACGCTGGCGACTCAAGAGACCCAGTACTTC. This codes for CASSPTLATQETQYF.